Shown below are 21 T cell receptor beta chains from a single sample sequenced in a study of T-cell memory formation after mild COVID-19. TCRdb reprocessed the 5' RACE reads via MiXCR and lists one record per CDR3 protein. The sample lists roughly 310,000 distinct CDR3 sequences; roughly 15% were seen once. The specimen was PBMCs or a T cell subset sorted from them (not recorded which). The source of these receptors is a man aged 18-30 years who had mild COVID-19 (a few samples of this study predate the infection). Cell type and time point are not known.

The CDR3 sequence: CASSPRPSSAKETQYF. CDR3 in DNA: TGTGCCAGCAGCCCTCGACCCTCCAGCGCTAAAGAGACCCAGTACTTC. The chain links TRBV7-9 to TRBJ2-5; D call uncertain. The CDR3 totals 16 residues. Germline CDR1 SEHNR, CDR2 FQNEAQ (reference sequence). Trimming pared 5 bases from V and 3 bases from J, leaving 19 bases between.

This clonotype was seen a few times. J is TRBJ2-3 and V is TRBV9; the match to TRBD2 covers 8 bases. This CDR3 comprises 14 residues. Germline trimming cut 3 bases from V and 9 bases from J; bases unmatched to any gene: 9. Looked up from germline, CDR1 is SGDLS and CDR2 is YYNGEE. This CDR3 reads CASSAPGGPGTQYF. The CDR3 DNA follows: TGTGCCAGCAGCGCCCCGGGGGGGCCGGGCACGCAGTATTTT.

V is TRBV10-3 and J is TRBJ2-1, with D unclear. Trimming shortened V by 4 bases and J by 8 bases, and 6 bases separated the two germline ends. CDR1 ENHRY and CDR2 SYGVKD come from the germline V gene. The CDR3 spans 11 residues. The CDR3 DNA is TGTGCCATCAGTGGGAGATATGAGCAGTTCTTC. Its translation: CAISGRYEQFF.

This clonotype was observed a handful of times. The chain has TRBV5-1 and TRBJ2-2, with TRBD2 as a possible D gene (6 bases). CDR3 length: 17 residues. V shed 0 bases and J shed 4 bases, with 16 bases lying between them. Germline CDR1 is SGHRS and CDR2 is YFSETQ. The CDR3 protein is CASSLAAGSVSTGELFF. The CDR3 coding sequence is TGCGCCAGCAGCTTGGCCGCGGGGAGTGTCAGCACCGGGGAGCTGTTTTTT.

The rearrangement uses TRBV28 and TRBJ2-7; 11 nucleotides line up with TRBD1. The CDR3 totals 14 residues. The J segment lost 4 bases and the V segment lost 4 bases, leaving 3 bases of the junction unmatched. Germline-derived CDR1 and CDR2 are MDHEN and SYDVKM. CDR3: CASSSDRGLYEQYV. CDR3 DNA sequence: TGTGCCAGCAGTTCGGACAGGGGGCTGTACGAGCAGTACGTC.

The rearrangement links TRBV27 to TRBJ1-6, with TRBD1 as a possible D gene (6 bases). Looked up from germline, CDR1 is MNHEY and CDR2 is SMNVEV (reference sequence). The length of the CDR3 is 15 residues. V gave up 8 bases and J gave up 7 bases, with 18 bases separating them. CDR3 DNA: TGTGCCAGCCGGGGAGGGGGAGTAGAGAATTCACCCCTCCACTTT. Protein sequence: CASRGGGVENSPLHF.

This clonotype was detected many times. The chain combines TRBV20-1 with TRBJ2-7, with D possibly matching TRBD1 (6 bases). The CDR3 length is 12 residues. The V end was cut by 4 bases, the J end by 3 bases, with 10 bases between. Germline CDR1 and CDR2: DFQATT and SNEGSKA (reference sequence). The CDR3 nucleotides read TGCAGTGCTACGGGACAACTCTACGAGCAGTACTTC. It is translated as CSATGQLYEQYF.

This chain connects TRBV3-2 to TRBJ1-1. TRBV3-2 is designated a pseudogene. The CDR3 loop spans 14 amino acids. The CDR3 spells CASSPTELNTEAFF. The CDR3, as DNA: TGTGCCAGCAGCCCTACAGAGCTGAACACTGAAGCTTTCTTT.

The chain links TRBV3-1 to TRBJ2-6, with TRBD2 matching over 16 bases. Germline CDR1 LGHDT, CDR2 YNNKEL (reference sequence). Unmatched junction bases numbered 1, after V lost 4 bases and J lost 1 base. The CDR3 contains 18 residues. CDR3 amino acids: CASSLGLAGGSGANVLTF. The CDR3 DNA reads TGTGCCAGCAGCCTGGGACTAGCGGGGGGGTCTGGGGCCAACGTCCTGACTTTC.

This clonotype came up many times. The J gene is TRBJ2-4, the V gene TRBV7-2; the D is unclear. Germline assignment: CDR1 SGHTA and CDR2 FQGNSA. CDR3 length: 14 amino acids. V was cut by 2 bases and J by 0 bases, with 5 bases left in between. This chain's CDR3 is CASSLLGAKNIQYF. CDR3 bases: TGTGCCAGCAGCTTACTGGGAGCCAAAAACATTCAGTACTTC. The full variable domain, in which reference TRBV7-2 and TRBJ2-4 provide the parts outside the CDR3, is GAGVSQSPSNKVTEKGKDVELRCDPISGHTALYWYRQSLGQGLEFLIYFQGNSAPDKSGLPSDRFSAERTGGSVSTLTIQRTQQEDSAVYLCASSLLGAKNIQYFGAGTRLSVL.

The chain links TRBV5-6 to TRBJ2-5; 13 nucleotides agree with TRBD2. V gave up 4 bases and J gave up 1 base; unmatched junction bases: 7. Germline CDR1 is SGHDT and CDR2 is YYEEEE. CDR3 size: 17 residues. CDR3 loop: CASSRWTSGGLQETQYF. CDR3 DNA: TGTGCCAGCAGCCGTTGGACTAGCGGGGGACTCCAAGAGACCCAGTACTTC.

This chain joins TRBV7-6 and TRBJ1-6; D might be TRBD1 (6 bases). The CDR3 loop spans 15 amino acids. The germline gives CDR1 SGHVS, CDR2 FNYEAQ. The V gene lost 5 bases and the J gene lost 10 bases, with 18 bases spanning the gap. The CDR3 DNA follows: TGTGCCAGCAGCCCGCTCTCGGGGGGGCAGTCACCCCTCCACTTT. Translating it yields CASSPLSGGQSPLHF.

This clonotype occurred many times. The chain has TRBV6-2 or TRBV6-3 and TRBJ2-5; TRBD1 agrees at 10 bases. This CDR3 has 14 amino acids. V trimming: 6 bases; J trimming: 3 bases; junction bases outside the gene matches: 4. CDR1 and CDR2 (germline): MNHEY, SVGEGT. For the CDR3, the DNA is TGTGCCAGCAGCCCCGGGACAGGGGAAGAGACCCAGTACTTC. Protein product: CASSPGTGEETQYF.

The chain carries TRBV18 and TRBJ2-3; D uncertain. Germline V gene data show CDR1 as KGHSH and CDR2 as LQKENI. CDR3 length: 13 residues. V lost 4 bases to trimming and J lost 5 bases, with 10 bases between them. DNA of the CDR3: TGTGCCAGCTCACTAACCCAGCGAGATACGCAGTATTTT. This codes for CASSLTQRDTQYF. Complete variable domain (other parts from reference TRBV18 and TRBJ2-3): NAGVMQNPRHLVRRRGQEARLRCSPMKGHSHVYWYRQLPEEGLKFMVYLQKENIIDESGMPKERFSAEFPKEGPSILRIQQVVRGDSAAYFCASSLTQRDTQYFGPGTRLTVL.

This clonotype was seen just once. This likely comes from a read error, as the CDR3 has no conserved phenylalanine or tryptophan at its end. No DNA is shown, since the ends of the CDR3 on it are uncertain; the CDR3 is the one TCRdb lists. The chain recombines TRBV2 with TRBJ2-7; TRBD2 was called by the table and not checked on the DNA. Ends included, the CDR3 has 12 residues. The germline V gene has CDR1 SNHLY and CDR2 FYNNEI. The CDR3 loop reads CASSGGLAGRLI.

This clonotype came up once. The chain recombines TRBV4-1 with TRBJ2-2; D may be TRBD1 or TRBD2 (5 bases each). Germline V gene data show CDR1 as MGHRA and CDR2 as YSYEKL. CDR3 length equals 14 residues. The germline V and J ends were trimmed by 4 bases and 5 bases, with 11 bases remaining between them. The CDR3 protein is CASSRDQRTGELFF. The CDR3 nucleotides read TGCGCCAGCAGCCGGGACCAAAGGACCGGGGAGCTGTTTTTT.

This clonotype was found many times. V gene TRBV7-9 combines with J gene TRBJ2-1; a possible D gene is TRBD2 (6 bases). This CDR3 comprises 16 residues. V was pared by 11 bases and J by 6 bases, with 26 bases between. CDR1 SEHNR and CDR2 FQNEAQ come from the germline V gene (reference sequence). The DNA for the CDR3 is TGTGCCGCCAGTGGAGGGGCAGGGTTGATGGGCAATGAGCAGTTCTTC. Translated, it gives CAASGGAGLMGNEQFF.

The chain combines TRBV20-1 with TRBJ2-1, with D unresolved. V lost 1 base to trimming and J lost 9 bases, with 7 bases between them. CDR3 length: 11 residues. Germline V gene sequence: CDR1 DFQATT, CDR2 SNEGSKA (reference sequence). The CDR3 DNA is TGCAGTGCTAGAGTCCAGGCTGAGCAGTTCTTC. This sequence encodes CSARVQAEQFF.

This clonotype was found many times. The chain couples TRBV5-1 to TRBJ2-5; 10 positions agree with TRBD1. V shed 3 bases, J shed 3 bases, and the junction held 5 bases outside the gene matches. The CDR3 loop spans 15 amino acids. CDR1 is SGHRS, CDR2 YFSETQ, per germline. This chain's CDR3 is CASSSTGTGEETQYF. CDR3 bases: TGCGCCAGCAGCTCGACCGGGACAGGGGAAGAGACCCAGTACTTC.

This chain connects TRBV7-9 to TRBJ1-2, with 9 nucleotides matching TRBD1. CDR3 length: 15 residues. With V trimmed by 1 base and J by 4 bases, 4 bases remained unmatched. Germline V gene sequence: CDR1 SEHNR, CDR2 FQNEAQ (reference sequence). CDR3 sequence reads: CASSLGTGASYGYTF. CDR3 coding DNA: TGTGCCAGCAGCTTAGGGACAGGGGCCTCCTATGGCTACACCTTC.

The CDR3 region is CASSRLTVSYEQYF. The CDR3 region has the DNA TGCGCCAGCAGCCGCCTGACTGTATCCTACGAGCAGTACTTC. The rearrangement uses TRBV4-1 and TRBJ2-7; no firm D call. V lost 4 bases and J lost 1, with 11 bases in between. Germline CDR1 is MGHRA and CDR2 is YSYEKL. The CDR3 contains 14 residues.